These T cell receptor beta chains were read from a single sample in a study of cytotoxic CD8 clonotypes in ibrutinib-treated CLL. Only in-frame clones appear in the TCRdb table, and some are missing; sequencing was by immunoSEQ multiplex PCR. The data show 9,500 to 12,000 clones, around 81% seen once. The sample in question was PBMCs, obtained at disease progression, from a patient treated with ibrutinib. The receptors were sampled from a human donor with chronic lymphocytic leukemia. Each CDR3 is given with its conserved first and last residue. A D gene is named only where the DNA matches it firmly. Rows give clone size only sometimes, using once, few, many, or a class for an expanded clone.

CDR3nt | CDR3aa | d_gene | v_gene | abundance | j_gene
TGCGCCAGCAGCTTGGGACATTCGCCCCGCACCGGGGAGCTGTTTTTT | CASSLGHSPRTGELFF | NA | TRBV5-1 | medium-sized | TRBJ2-2
TGTGCCAGCAGGCCTCTTGGGACAGGAGGGGGGAACACTGAAGCTTTCTTT | CASRPLGTGGGNTEAFF | TRBD1 | TRBV27 | NA | TRBJ1-1
TGCGCCAGCAGTGAGTCGACTGCTCCAGGCACAGATACGCAGTATTTT | CASSESTAPGTDTQYF | NA | TRBV10-2 | large | TRBJ2-3
TGCGCCAGCAGCTTGGGGACAGGGGGAGATGAGCAGTTCTTC | CASSLGTGGDEQFF | TRBD1 | TRBV5-1 | NA | TRBJ2-1
TGTGCCATCGACTCACCTACTAGCGGGACTAGCACAGATACGCAGTATTTT | CAIDSPTSGTSTDTQYF | TRBD2 | TRBV28 | NA | TRBJ2-3
TGTGCCAGCAGAAGGCAGAGAAACACTGAAGCTTTCTTT | CASRRQRNTEAFF | NA | TRBV2 | NA | TRBJ1-1
TGTGCCAGCAGCTCGGTGATCGGACAGGGCGGTGAGCAGTTCTTC | CASSSVIGQGGEQFF | TRBD1 | TRBV7-3 | NA | TRBJ2-1
TGTGCCAGCAGCCTAGAAGGCACAGATACGCAGTATTTT | CASSLEGTDTQYF | NA | TRBV9 | NA | TRBJ2-3
TGTGCCAGTAGTACGGGACTAGCGGGAGGAGGGGAGACCCAGTACTTC | CASSTGLAGGGETQYF | TRBD2 | TRBV19 | NA | TRBJ2-5
TGTGCCAGCAGATCTGGACAGGGCCGACTCGAGCAGTACTTC | CASRSGQGRLEQYF | TRBD1 | TRBV6-5 | NA | TRBJ2-7
TGTGCCAGCAGTCCAGGGAGGAGTCCTGGGGCCAACGTCCTGACTTTC | CASSPGRSPGANVLTF | NA | TRBV27 | NA | TRBJ2-6
TGTGCCAGCAGTGAATCCGGCTCGGGCCACTATGGCTACACCTTC | CASSESGSGHYGYTF | NA | TRBV25-1 | few | TRBJ1-2
TGCGCCAGCAGCCGGGACAGGGGGAAGGAGAACATTCAGTACTTC | CASSRDRGKENIQYF | TRBD1 | TRBV4-1 | NA | TRBJ2-4
TGTGCCAGCAGTTCGACGGACGAAAAACTGTTTTTT | CASSSTDEKLFF | NA | TRBV27 | NA | TRBJ1-4
TGTGCCACCAGCAGAGATATGGGACAGGGGAGAAACACCATATATTTT | CATSRDMGQGRNTIYF | TRBD1 | TRBV15 | NA | TRBJ1-3
TGCGCCAGCAGCCAATCACGACTTAGGGGGAGGTCAGAGCAGTACTTC | CASSQSRLRGRSEQYF | NA | TRBV4-1 | NA | TRBJ2-7
TGTGCCTGGGGGACAGACTCCCATCAGCCCCAGCATTTT | CAWGTDSHQPQHF | TRBD1 | TRBV30 | NA | TRBJ1-5
TGTGCCAGTAGTATGATTGGGTTTGGTGAAAAACTGTTTTTT | CASSMIGFGEKLFF | NA | TRBV19 | few | TRBJ1-4
TGCAGCGTTGAGGGGCAGGGATCATACACCTTC | CSVEGQGSYTF | NA | TRBV29-1 | once | TRBJ1-2
TGCGCCAGCAGCCCGACAGTGGTGGGGCACACTGAAGCTTTCTTT | CASSPTVVGHTEAFF | NA | TRBV5-1 | NA | TRBJ1-1
TGTGCCAGTAGTAGGTCAGGGGGCTCTTGGAATGAGCAGTTCTTC | CASSRSGGSWNEQFF | TRBD1 | TRBV19 | NA | TRBJ2-1
TGTGCCATCAGCTATGGGACAGGGGGGCGGGAGAGCTCCTACAATGAGCAGTTCTTC | CAISYGTGGRESSYNEQFF | TRBD1 | TRBV10-3 | NA | TRBJ2-1
TGTGCCAGCAGCCCCGGGGCGGGAGGCCCCACAGATACGCAGTATTTT | CASSPGAGGPTDTQYF | TRBD2 | TRBV5-4 | NA | TRBJ2-3
TGTGCCAGCAGCCTAGGGGCTAGCGGACTCTCCTACGAGCAGTACTTC | CASSLGASGLSYEQYF | TRBD2 | TRBV11-2 | once | TRBJ2-7
TGTGCCAGCACCTGGGGCGGTCAACTAGAAGAGACCCAGTACTTC | CASTWGGQLEETQYF | NA | TRBV28 | NA | TRBJ2-5
TGTGCCAGCAGCCTAGATTGGGCAGGCACCGGGGAGCTGTTTTTT | CASSLDWAGTGELFF | NA | TRBV7-8 | NA | TRBJ2-2
TGTGCCAGCAGCTCCCACTACGAGCAGTACTTC | CASSSHYEQYF | NA | TRBV6-5 | NA | TRBJ2-7
TGTGCCAGCAGCAGGGGTTGGGATCAGCCCCAGCATTTT | CASSRGWDQPQHF | NA | TRBV6-1 | few | TRBJ1-5
TGTGCCAGCAGCCGAACCACAGGGACGTACACTGAAGCTTTCTTT | CASSRTTGTYTEAFF | NA | TRBV14 | NA | TRBJ1-1
TGTGCCAGCAGTCCCTCATATGGGACAGTCCGCGACACCTTC | CASSPSYGTVRDTF | TRBD1 | TRBV27 | NA | TRBJ1-2
TGTGCCTGGTCACTACAGGGGGGGAACACCGGGGAGCTGTTTTTT | CAWSLQGGNTGELFF | TRBD1 | TRBV30 | NA | TRBJ2-2
TGTGCCAGCAGCCTCGGGGGTGCTAGCACAGATACGCAGTATTTT | CASSLGGASTDTQYF | NA | TRBV11-1 | NA | TRBJ2-3
TGCAGCGTTGCGGGGAGGAGGGAGACCCAGTACTTC | CSVAGRRETQYF | NA | TRBV29-1 | once | TRBJ2-5
TGTGCCAGCAGCCGGGACACTACCTACGAGCAGTACTTC | CASSRDTTYEQYF | NA | TRBV6-5 | few | TRBJ2-7
TGTGCCAGCAGCTTAACCCCTTCGGGGGTCTACGAGCAGTACTTC | CASSLTPSGVYEQYF | NA | TRBV11-2 | NA | TRBJ2-7
TGTGCCAGCAGTTCCAGGGTAGTTTTTGGTGAGCAGTTCTTC | CASSSRVVFGEQFF | NA | TRBV28 | medium-sized | TRBJ2-1
TGTGCCAGCAGCTTAGAAAGGGTTGAGACCCAGTACTTC | CASSLERVETQYF | NA | TRBV11-2 | NA | TRBJ2-5
TGTGCCAGCAGCCAAGAGGGGCTAGCCACCGGCAAAAACATTCAGTACTTC | CASSQEGLATGKNIQYF | NA | TRBV4-2 | NA | TRBJ2-4
TGCGCCAGCAGGGAGGACAGGGTTCGGACTGAAGCTTTCTTT | CASREDRVRTEAFF | TRBD1 | TRBV5-1 | NA | TRBJ1-1
TGTGCCAGCAGTTTACAGGCGGCAACTAATGAAAAACTGTTTTTT | CASSLQAATNEKLFF | NA | TRBV28 | NA | TRBJ1-4
TGTGCCAGCAGCTTACACAAAGAAGAGACCCAGTACTTC | CASSLHKEETQYF | NA | TRBV7-2 | NA | TRBJ2-5
TGTGCCAGCAGCTCCCCCCAGCTAGCGGTAAGCTCCTACAATGAGCAGTTCTTC | CASSSPQLAVSSYNEQFF | TRBD2 | TRBV7-2 | NA | TRBJ2-1
TGTGCCAGCAGTCGGGACGCATCGAACACTGAAGCTTTCTTT | CASSRDASNTEAFF | NA | TRBV6-5 | NA | TRBJ1-1
TGTGCCAGCAGAGGGGACAGCCCTTACAATGAGCAGTTCTTC | CASRGDSPYNEQFF | TRBD1 | TRBV2 | NA | TRBJ2-1
TGTGCCAGCAGCCCAGGACAGGGCCTATACAATGAGCAGTTCTTC | CASSPGQGLYNEQFF | TRBD1 | TRBV28 | NA | TRBJ2-1
TGTGCCAGCAGCGTAGGTATCTTGCGGGAGGGCCAAGAGACCCAGTACTTC | CASSVGILREGQETQYF | TRBD2 | TRBV9 | NA | TRBJ2-5
TGTGCTAGCAGCTTAGCCGGGACAGGCCAAGAGACCCAGTACTTC | CASSLAGTGQETQYF | TRBD1 | TRBV7-7 | NA | TRBJ2-5
TGTGCCATCAGTGAGCCACAGGCTCCTATCTACAATGAGCAGTTCTTC | CAISEPQAPIYNEQFF | NA | TRBV10-3 | hyperexpanded | TRBJ2-1
TGTGCCAGCAGTTTAGGGACAGGGGGCGACTATGGCTACACCTTC | CASSLGTGGDYGYTF | TRBD1 | TRBV28 | NA | TRBJ1-2
TGCGCCAGCAGGACAGGGAATACGAACACTGAAGCTTTCTTT | CASRTGNTNTEAFF | TRBD1 | TRBV5-1 | NA | TRBJ1-1
TGCAGCGTTGAGGCGACACCTTTCTCCTACGAGCAGTACTTC | CSVEATPFSYEQYF | NA | TRBV29-1 | NA | TRBJ2-7
TGTGCCAGCAGTGCAGGAATTCGGCCCCAGCATTTT | CASSAGIRPQHF | NA | TRBV6-1 | NA | TRBJ1-5
TGTGCCTTTCCTGGGACAAACACCGGGGAGCTGTTTTTT | CAFPGTNTGELFF | NA | TRBV30 | NA | TRBJ2-2
TGTGCCAGCAGCTTAGAACATCCGGGGGAGCAGTTCTTC | CASSLEHPGEQFF | NA | TRBV7-9 | NA | TRBJ2-1